These T cell receptor beta chains were read from a single sample in a study of cytomegalovirus exposure and HLA in healthy donors. Method: immunoSEQ multiplex PCR; TCRdb's copy keeps in-frame clones and lacks some. The table includes 150,000 to 200,000 clones, about 80% detected once. What was sequenced was PBMCs. These TCRs come from a woman aged 40 to 50 in good health and CMV-seronegative. Each CDR3 is given with its conserved first and last residue. D genes are given only for firm matches. Only some rows state a clone size, as once, few, many or a class for expanded clones.

clone_size d_call j_call v_call cdr3_aa cdr3_nt
. . TRBJ2-4 TRBV27 CASSLTGWGVLREKNIQYF TGTGCCAGCAGTTTAACTGGCTGGGGAGTCCTGAGGGAAAAAAACATTCAGTACTTC
. TRBD1 TRBJ2-7 TRBV19 CASSMGRWGQGVGEQYF TGTGCCAGTAGTATGGGGCGCTGGGGACAGGGAGTAGGGGAGCAGTACTTC
. . TRBJ2-1 TRBV4-1 CASSQPRGPVGNEQFF TGCGCCAGCAGCCAACCGCGGGGGCCCGTGGGGAATGAGCAGTTCTTC
. TRBD2 TRBJ2-1 TRBV28 CASSSASGMGEQFF TGTGCCAGCAGTTCGGCTAGCGGGATGGGTGAGCAGTTCTTC
. TRBD1 TRBJ1-5 TRBV7-9 CSSSPTGGSNQPQHF TGTTCCAGCAGCCCGACAGGGGGCAGCAATCAGCCCCAGCATTTT
. TRBD2 TRBJ2-3 TRBV6-5 CASRDLGGDADTQYF TGTGCCAGCAGGGACCTGGGGGGGGACGCAGATACGCAGTATTTT
. . TRBJ1-2 TRBV7-2 CASSLDLRTVNYGYTF TGTGCCAGCAGCTTAGACCTAAGGACAGTCAACTATGGCTACACCTTC
. TRBD1 TRBJ1-1 TRBV7-3 CASSSTGTTEAFF TGTGCCAGCAGCTCGACAGGGACCACTGAAGCTTTCTTT
. TRBD2 TRBJ2-1 TRBV27 CASSFGVGGPYNEQFF TGTGCCAGCAGTTTTGGGGTGGGAGGGCCCTACAATGAGCAGTTCTTC
few . TRBJ2-7 TRBV14 CASSQDLSPGYSYEQYF TGTGCCAGCAGCCAAGATCTGTCGCCAGGGTATTCCTACGAGCAGTACTTC
. . TRBJ2-3 TRBV6-5 CASSYVSTDTQYF TGTGCCAGCAGTTACGTCTCCACAGATACGCAGTATTTT
. TRBD1 TRBJ1-2 TRBV27 CASRRYRDSGYGYTF TGTGCCAGCAGGAGATACCGGGACAGCGGTTATGGCTACACCTTC
. . TRBJ2-3 TRBV27 CASSGSIMRTDTQYF TGTGCCAGCAGTGGAAGCATCATGAGGACAGATACGCAGTATTTT
. . TRBJ2-3 TRBV6-6 CASTPPGGGGTDTQYF TGTGCCAGCACTCCCCCGGGGGGCGGTGGGACAGATACGCAGTATTTT
. . TRBJ2-3 TRBV7-9 CASSFRDNRDTQYF TGTGCCAGCAGCTTCCGGGACAACAGAGATACGCAGTATTTT
once . TRBJ2-1 TRBV7-9 CASSLAGGRNEQFF TGTGCCAGCAGCTTAGCAGGGGGACGCAATGAGCAGTTCTTC
. TRBD1 TRBJ1-2 TRBV2 CASRGDRGPGGYTF TGTGCCAGCAGGGGGGACAGGGGTCCCGGTGGCTACACCTTC
. TRBD1 TRBJ2-6 TRBV18 CASSRLQGAGGANVLTF TGTGCCAGCTCACGACTACAGGGGGCTGGAGGGGCCAACGTCCTGACTTTC
. . TRBJ1-2 TRBV28 CASRNRVYGYTF TGTGCCAGCAGAAACAGGGTCTATGGCTACACCTTC
. TRBD1 TRBJ2-7 TRBV28 CATTIGTGPVEQYF TGTGCCACAACTATCGGGACAGGTCCGGTCGAGCAGTACTTC
. TRBD2 TRBJ2-5 TRBV30 CAWVGPSGAGETQYF TGTGCCTGGGTGGGCCCCAGCGGGGCAGGGGAGACCCAGTACTTC
. . TRBJ1-5 TRBV7-2 CASSLDRAGGQPQHF TGTGCCAGCAGCTTGGATAGGGCGGGAGGTCAGCCCCAGCATTTT
. . TRBJ1-3 TRBV7-3 CASSLPLIGGGKENSGNTIYF TGTGCCAGCAGCTTACCCCTTATCGGGGGTGGAAAAGAAAACTCTGGAAACACCATATATTTT
. TRBD1 TRBJ1-2 TRBV7-9 CATPRDRGRLNYGYTF TGTGCCACCCCCCGGGACAGGGGCCGCCTTAACTATGGCTACACCTTC
. . TRBJ2-7 TRBV28 CASSLPGTYEQYF TGTGCCAGCAGTTTACCGGGGACCTACGAGCAGTACTTC
. . TRBJ2-4 TRBV14 CASSHPTGSLAKNSQYF TGTGCCAGCAGCCATCCTACAGGGTCTCTAGCCAAAAACAGTCAGTACTTC
. . TRBJ2-6 TRBV19 CASSETRGPSGANVLTF TGTGCCAGTAGTGAAACCCGAGGCCCCTCTGGGGCCAACGTCCTGACTTTC
few TRBD2 TRBJ2-1 TRBV11-3 CASSLGASGRDNEQFF TGTGCCAGCAGCTTGGGGGCTAGCGGGAGGGACAATGAGCAGTTCTTC
once . TRBJ2-7 TRBV10-3 CAISALAAVNSYEQYF TGTGCCATCAGTGCTTTAGCAGCGGTGAACTCCTACGAGCAGTACTTC
. TRBD2 TRBJ2-2 TRBV4-2 CASSHDSAGGPLTGELFF TGTGCCAGCAGCCACGACTCGGCGGGGGGGCCTCTCACCGGGGAGCTGTTTTTT
. TRBD1 TRBJ1-1 TRBV6-5 CASTAGQANTEAFF TGTGCCAGCACCGCGGGACAGGCGAACACTGAAGCTTTCTTT
. . TRBJ1-3 TRBV7-2 CASSLRTRNTIYF TGTGCCAGCAGCTTAAGGACAAGAAACACCATATATTTT
once . TRBJ1-3 TRBV15 CATSRTGFSGNTIYF TGTGCCACCAGCAGGACAGGTTTCTCTGGAAACACCATATATTTT
. . TRBJ2-1 TRBV7-9 CASSTGRQSSSYNEQFF TGTGCCAGCAGCACGGGTCGACAGTCGAGCTCCTACAATGAGCAGTTCTTC
. TRBD1 TRBJ1-1 TRBV7-9 CASSPAWDRSSSEAFF TGTGCCAGCAGCCCCGCGTGGGACAGGAGTAGTTCTGAAGCTTTCTTT
. . TRBJ2-5 TRBV28 CASSKSTIEETQYF TGTGCCAGCAGTAAATCAACTATCGAAGAGACCCAGTACTTC
. TRBD2 TRBJ2-3 TRBV7-2 CASSLLGGGVNLDTQYF TGTGCCAGCAGCTTATTGGGCGGGGGGGTAAACTTAGATACGCAGTATTTT
. TRBD2 TRBJ2-3 TRBV9 CASSVDPSGTTDTQYF TGTGCCAGCAGCGTAGATCCTAGCGGGACCACAGATACGCAGTATTTT
. . TRBJ2-2 TRBV2 CASSGLRLFF TGTGCCAGCAGTGGACTTAGGCTGTTTTTT
. TRBD1 TRBJ1-5 TRBV7-2 CASSSGDRRGQPQHF TGTGCCAGCAGCTCAGGGGACAGGCGGGGTCAGCCCCAGCATTTT
. . TRBJ2-1 TRBV7-3 CASSSMGSSYNEQFF TGTGCCAGCAGCTCTATGGGCAGCTCCTACAATGAGCAGTTCTTC
. . TRBJ2-3 TRBV5-1 CASSLLAGTDTQYF TGCGCCAGCTCTCTCCTGGCGGGCACAGATACGCAGTATTTT